Below are 20 T cell receptor beta chains sequenced from a single sample in a study of T cells expressing NK-cell markers. Reprocessing the 5' RACE reads, TCRdb reports a single entry for every CDR3 protein and omits DNA. Recorded for this sample: about 120,000 distinct CDR3 sequences. Sequences were obtained from blood T cells: a sorted CD56 or NKG2C T cell subset, CD4+ or CD8+ T cells, or bulk PBMC T cells (not recorded which). These receptors were taken from a woman between 18 and 69 years old in good health.

The chain has TRBV20-1 and TRBJ2-5; TCRdb proposes TRBD2, but this gene call is untestable without DNA. The CDR3 contains 17 residues. Per germline, CDR1 DFQATT and CDR2 SNEGSKA (reference sequence). CDR3 amino acids: CSARDRTSGGFGETQYF.

The chain combines TRBV13 with TRBJ2-1. There are 15 residues in the CDR3. In germline, CDR1 is PRHDT, CDR2 FYEKMQ (reference sequence). The CDR3 protein is CASSLGYSSYNEQFF. Supplemented by reference TRBV13 and TRBJ2-1, the full variable domain reads AAGVIQSPRHLIKEKRETATLKCYPIPRHDTVYWYQQGPGQDPQFLISFYEKMQSDKGSIPDRFSAQQFSDYHSELNMSSLELGDSALYFCASSLGYSSYNEQFFGPGTRLTVL.

This rearrangement joins TRBV6-2 or TRBV6-3 to TRBJ2-5; TCRdb proposes TRBD1, but this gene call is untestable without DNA. The CDR3 contains 15 residues. The V gene's germline CDR1 is MNHEY and CDR2 SVGEGT. This CDR3 is CASSYPEGGEETQYF.

This CDR3 is CASSDVLADTQYF. V is TRBV2 and J is TRBJ2-3. Looked up from germline, CDR1 is SNHLY and CDR2 is FYNNEI. The CDR3 runs to 13 residues.

The chain recombines TRBV29-1 with TRBJ2-2. The CDR3 spans 11 residues. CDR1 is SQVTM, CDR2 ANQGSEA, per germline. The CDR3 reads CSVAISGELFF.

The chain is built from TRBV9 and TRBJ2-3; TCRdb gives TRBD2 as the D gene, but with no DNA this cannot be confirmed. This CDR3 is 17 amino acids long. Germline CDR1 reads SGDLS; CDR2 reads YYNGEE. This CDR3 is CASSVPLAGSSTDTQYF.

This chain links TRBV7-8 with TRBJ2-5; absent DNA, TCRdb's TRBD1 call cannot be checked. The CDR3 loop spans 15 amino acids. The V gene's germline CDR1 is SGHVS and CDR2 FQNEAQ. The CDR3 here is CASSPGAGTGETQYF.

J is TRBJ2-1 and V is TRBV5-5. CDR1 is SGHKS and CDR2 is YYEKEE in the germline V gene (reference sequence). The CDR3 is 15 amino acids. The CDR3 is CASSVARGSYNEQFF.

The chain recombines TRBV27 with TRBJ2-5. The CDR3 length is 13 residues. CDR1 is MNHEY, CDR2 SMNVEV, per germline (reference sequence). CDR3 sequence reads: CASSYTPQETQYF.

V is TRBV29-1 and J is TRBJ1-1; TCRdb designates TRBD1, a call that cannot be tested without DNA. Germline-derived CDR1 and CDR2 are SQVTM and ANQGSEA. There are 13 residues in the CDR3. This CDR3 is CSVVQGSDTEAFF.

The chain recombines TRBV29-1 with TRBJ1-5. The length of the CDR3 is 12 residues. Germline loops: CDR1 SQVTM, CDR2 ANQGSEA. CDR3 sequence reads: CSVSGSNQPQHF. The full variable domain, its missing parts supplied by reference TRBV29-1 and TRBJ1-5, is SAVISQKPSRDICQRGTSLTIQCQVDSQVTMMFWYRQQPGQSLTLIATANQGSEATYESGFVIDKFPISRPNLTFSTLTVSNMSPEDSSIYLCSVSGSNQPQHFGDGTRLSIL.

The rearrangement joins TRBV9 to TRBJ2-1; TCRdb's D call, TRBD2, is unchecked because there is no DNA. There are 17 residues in the CDR3. Germline CDR1 and CDR2: SGDLS and YYNGEE. CDR3 in amino acids: CASSVGLAGGPYNEQFF.

The rearrangement uses TRBV20-1 and TRBJ2-1; the TRBD1 assignment by TCRdb is unverifiable without DNA. CDR3 length: 15 residues. Germline values: CDR1 DFQATT, CDR2 SNEGSKA (reference sequence). The CDR3 reads CSADLDGGDYNEQFF.

This sequence joins TRBV13 and TRBJ1-4. The CDR3 runs 15 residues. Per germline, CDR1 PRHDT and CDR2 FYEKMQ (reference sequence). The CDR3 here is CASSQLLRGHEKLFF.

This sequence joins TRBV7-2 and TRBJ1-5. The CDR3 contains 12 residues. CDR1 is SGHTA, CDR2 FQGNSA, per germline. The CDR3 sequence: CASSLKAQPQHF.

V and J are TRBV7-9 and TRBJ2-2; TCRdb's assignment of TRBD1 cannot be checked, as there is no DNA. Germline lookup yields CDR1 SEHNR and CDR2 FQNEAQ (reference sequence). This CDR3 has 14 amino acids. CDR3 residues: CASSLTGSAGELFF. Full variable domain (outside the CDR3, taken from reference TRBV7-9 and TRBJ2-2): DTGVSQNPRHKITKRGQNVTFRCDPISEHNRLYWYRQTLGQGPEFLTYFQNEAQLEKSRLLSDRFSAERPKGSFSTLEIQRTEQGDSAMYLCASSLTGSAGELFFGEGSRLTVL.

The rearrangement joins TRBV6-2 or TRBV6-3 to TRBJ1-4; TCRdb's assignment of TRBD1 cannot be checked, as there is no DNA. In germline, CDR1 is MNHEY, CDR2 SVGEGT. The CDR3 covers 14 residues. The CDR3 spells CASSPGGSDEKLFF.

V is TRBV28 and J is TRBJ2-7. The V gene's germline CDR1 is MDHEN and CDR2 SYDVKM. The CDR3 has 14 residues. This CDR3 is CASSLPDQAYEQYF. Full variable domain (missing parts from reference TRBV28 and TRBJ2-7): DVKVTQSSRYLVKRTGEKVFLECVQDMDHENMFWYRQDPGLGLRLIYFSYDVKMKEKGDIPEGYSVSREKKERFSLILESASTNQTSMYLCASSLPDQAYEQYFGPGTRLTVT.

The genes are TRBV21-1 and TRBJ2-3; the TCRdb D gene call, TRBD2, has no DNA to confirm it. TRBV21-1 is reported as a pseudogene. This CDR3 region has 15 residues. CDR3 amino acids: CASSKAGEGTDTQYF.

The CDR3 reads CASSRTSGGTDTQYF. The V gene is TRBV7-3, the J gene TRBJ2-3; without DNA, the TCRdb call of TRBD2 cannot be checked. In germline, CDR1 is SGHTA, CDR2 FQGTGA. This CDR3 comprises 15 residues.